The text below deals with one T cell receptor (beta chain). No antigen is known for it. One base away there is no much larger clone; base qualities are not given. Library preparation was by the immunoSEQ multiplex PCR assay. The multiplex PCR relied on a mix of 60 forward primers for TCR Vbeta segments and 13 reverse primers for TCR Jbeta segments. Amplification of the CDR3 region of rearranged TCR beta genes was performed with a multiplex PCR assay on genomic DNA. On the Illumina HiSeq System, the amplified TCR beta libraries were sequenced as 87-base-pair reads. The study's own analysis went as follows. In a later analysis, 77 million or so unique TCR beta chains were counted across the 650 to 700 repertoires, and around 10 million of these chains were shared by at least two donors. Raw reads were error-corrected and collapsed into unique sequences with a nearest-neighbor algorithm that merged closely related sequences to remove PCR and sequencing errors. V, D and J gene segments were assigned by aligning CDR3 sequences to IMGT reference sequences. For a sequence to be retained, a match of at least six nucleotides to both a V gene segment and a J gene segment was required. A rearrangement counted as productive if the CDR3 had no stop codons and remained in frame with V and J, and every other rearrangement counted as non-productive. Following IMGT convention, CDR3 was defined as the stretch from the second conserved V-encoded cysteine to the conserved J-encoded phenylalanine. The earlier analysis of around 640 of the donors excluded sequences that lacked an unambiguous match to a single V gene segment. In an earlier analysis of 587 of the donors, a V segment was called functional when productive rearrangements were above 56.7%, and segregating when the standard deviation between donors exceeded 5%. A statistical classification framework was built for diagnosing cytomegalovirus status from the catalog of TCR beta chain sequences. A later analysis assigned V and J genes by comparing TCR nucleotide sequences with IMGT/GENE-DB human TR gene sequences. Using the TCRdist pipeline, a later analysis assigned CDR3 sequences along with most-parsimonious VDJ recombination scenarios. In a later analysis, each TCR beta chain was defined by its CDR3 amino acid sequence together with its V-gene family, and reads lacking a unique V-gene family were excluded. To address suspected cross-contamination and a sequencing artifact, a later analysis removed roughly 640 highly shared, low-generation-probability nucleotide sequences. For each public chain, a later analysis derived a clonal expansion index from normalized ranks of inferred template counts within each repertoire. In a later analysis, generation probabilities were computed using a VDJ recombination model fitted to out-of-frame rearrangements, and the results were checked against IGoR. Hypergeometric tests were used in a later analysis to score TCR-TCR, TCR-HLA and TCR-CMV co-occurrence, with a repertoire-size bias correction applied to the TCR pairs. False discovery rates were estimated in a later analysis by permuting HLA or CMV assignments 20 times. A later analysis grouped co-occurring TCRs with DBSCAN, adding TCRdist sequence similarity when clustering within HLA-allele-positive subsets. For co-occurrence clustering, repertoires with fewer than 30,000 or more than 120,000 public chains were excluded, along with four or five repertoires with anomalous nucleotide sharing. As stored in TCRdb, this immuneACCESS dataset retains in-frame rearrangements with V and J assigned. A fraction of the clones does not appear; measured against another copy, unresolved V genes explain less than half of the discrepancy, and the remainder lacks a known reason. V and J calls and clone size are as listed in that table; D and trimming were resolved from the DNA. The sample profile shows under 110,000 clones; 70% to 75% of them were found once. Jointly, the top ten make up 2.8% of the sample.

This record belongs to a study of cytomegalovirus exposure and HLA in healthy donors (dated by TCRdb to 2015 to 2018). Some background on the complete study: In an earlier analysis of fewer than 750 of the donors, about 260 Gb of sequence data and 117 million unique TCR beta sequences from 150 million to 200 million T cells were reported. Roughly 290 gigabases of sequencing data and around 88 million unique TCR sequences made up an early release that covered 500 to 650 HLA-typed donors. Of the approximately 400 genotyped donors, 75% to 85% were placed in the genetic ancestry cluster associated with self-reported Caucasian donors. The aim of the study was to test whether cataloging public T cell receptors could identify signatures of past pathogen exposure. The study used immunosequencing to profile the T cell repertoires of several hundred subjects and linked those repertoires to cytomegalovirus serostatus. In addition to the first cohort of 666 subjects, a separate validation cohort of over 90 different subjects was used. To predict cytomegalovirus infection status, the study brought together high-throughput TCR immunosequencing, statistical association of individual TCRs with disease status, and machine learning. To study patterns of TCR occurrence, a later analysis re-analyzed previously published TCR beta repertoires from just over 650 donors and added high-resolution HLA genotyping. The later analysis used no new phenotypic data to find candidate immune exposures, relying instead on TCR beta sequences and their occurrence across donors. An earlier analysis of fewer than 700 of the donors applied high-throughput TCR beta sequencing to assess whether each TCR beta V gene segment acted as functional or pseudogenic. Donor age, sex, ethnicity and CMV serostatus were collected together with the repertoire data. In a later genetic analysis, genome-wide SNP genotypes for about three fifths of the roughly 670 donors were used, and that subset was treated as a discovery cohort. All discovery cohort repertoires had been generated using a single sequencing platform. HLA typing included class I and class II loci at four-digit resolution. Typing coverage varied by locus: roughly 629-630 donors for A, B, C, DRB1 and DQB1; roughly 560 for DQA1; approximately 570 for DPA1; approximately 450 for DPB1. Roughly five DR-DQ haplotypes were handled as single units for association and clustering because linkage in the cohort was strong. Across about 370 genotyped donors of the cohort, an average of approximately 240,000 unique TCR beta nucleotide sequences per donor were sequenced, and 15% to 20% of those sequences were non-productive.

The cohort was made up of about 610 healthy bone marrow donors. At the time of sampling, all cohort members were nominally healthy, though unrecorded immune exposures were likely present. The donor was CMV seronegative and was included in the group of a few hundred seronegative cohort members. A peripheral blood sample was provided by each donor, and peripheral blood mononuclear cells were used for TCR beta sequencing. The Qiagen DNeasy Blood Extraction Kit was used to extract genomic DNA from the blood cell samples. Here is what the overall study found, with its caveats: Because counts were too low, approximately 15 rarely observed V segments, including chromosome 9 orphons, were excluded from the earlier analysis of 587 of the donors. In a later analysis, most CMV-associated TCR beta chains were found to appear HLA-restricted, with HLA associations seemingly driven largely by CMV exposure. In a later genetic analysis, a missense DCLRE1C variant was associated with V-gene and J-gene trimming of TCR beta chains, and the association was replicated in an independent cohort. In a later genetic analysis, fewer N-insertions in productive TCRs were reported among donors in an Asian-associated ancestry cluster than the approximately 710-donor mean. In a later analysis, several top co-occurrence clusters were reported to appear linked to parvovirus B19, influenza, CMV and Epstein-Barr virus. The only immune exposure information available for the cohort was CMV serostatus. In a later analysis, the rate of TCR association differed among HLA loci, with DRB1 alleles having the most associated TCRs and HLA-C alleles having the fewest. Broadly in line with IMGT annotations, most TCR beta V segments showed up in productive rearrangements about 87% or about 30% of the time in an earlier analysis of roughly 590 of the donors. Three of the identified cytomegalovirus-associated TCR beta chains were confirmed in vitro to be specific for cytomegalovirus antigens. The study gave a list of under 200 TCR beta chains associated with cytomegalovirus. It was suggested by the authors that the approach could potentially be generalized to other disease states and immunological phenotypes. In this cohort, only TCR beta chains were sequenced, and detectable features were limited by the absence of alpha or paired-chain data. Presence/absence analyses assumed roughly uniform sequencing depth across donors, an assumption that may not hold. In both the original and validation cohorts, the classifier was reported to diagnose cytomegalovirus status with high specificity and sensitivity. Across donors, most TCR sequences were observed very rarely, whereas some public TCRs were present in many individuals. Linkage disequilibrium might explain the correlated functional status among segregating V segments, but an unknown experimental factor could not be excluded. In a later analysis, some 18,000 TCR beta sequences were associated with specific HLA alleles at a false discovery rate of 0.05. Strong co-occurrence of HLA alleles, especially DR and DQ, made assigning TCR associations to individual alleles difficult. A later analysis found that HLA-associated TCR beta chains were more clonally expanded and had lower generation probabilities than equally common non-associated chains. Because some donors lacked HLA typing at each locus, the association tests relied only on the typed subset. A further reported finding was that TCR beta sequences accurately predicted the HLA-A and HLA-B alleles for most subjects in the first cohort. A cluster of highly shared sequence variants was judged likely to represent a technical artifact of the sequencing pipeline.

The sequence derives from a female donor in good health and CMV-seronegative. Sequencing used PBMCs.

The CDR3 here reads CASSQAGIRGAHQETQYF. The nucleotide sequence is TGCGCCAGCAGCCAAGCAGGGATTCGCGGGGCCCACCAAGAGACCCAGTACTTC. The rearranged segments are TRBV4-1 and TRBJ2-5, with TRBD2 tentatively as D gene (6 bases match). The CDR1 and CDR2 encoded by the germline V gene are MGHRA and YSYEKL. Deletion took 1 base off V and 0 bases off J, with a span of 18 bases between the germline ends. Including cysteine and phenylalanine, the CDR3 has 18 amino acids. Only the CDR3 DNA is retained, 54 bases long and in frame from the first base.